The rows below give T cell receptor beta chains drawn from one sample of a study of STAT3 mutations in large granular lymphocyte leukemia. TCRdb keeps only in-frame clones here, not all; method: immunoSEQ multiplex PCR. Here the sample spans some 10,000 clones, around 52% being singletons. The sample was peripheral blood mononuclear cells. The receptor source for this set is a boy between 10 and 17 years old with T-cell large granular lymphocyte leukemia. Some clones in this sample may be carry-over from other donors' samples. Each CDR3 is given with its conserved first and last residue. A D gene is named only where the DNA matches it firmly. Not every row has a clone size; where given, it reads once, few, many or a size class.

v_gene	d_gene	j_gene	abundance	CDR3nt	CDR3aa
TRBV7-9	NA	TRBJ1-2	few	TGTGCCAGCAGCTTAGTAGCGGACTATGGCTACACCTTC	CASSLVADYGYTF
TRBV6-6	NA	TRBJ2-7	few	TGTGCCAGCACGACCCCAGGACTTGGGAGCTACGAGCAGTACTTC	CASTTPGLGSYEQYF
TRBV5-1	TRBD1	TRBJ2-5	NA	TGCGCCAGCAGCTTGAGCCGGGACAGGGGGCGCGCCCAAGAGACCCAGTACTTC	CASSLSRDRGRAQETQYF
TRBV7-3	TRBD1	TRBJ1-1	few	TGTGCCAGCAGCTCAACTGGACAGGGCAACACTGAAGCTTTCTTT	CASSSTGQGNTEAFF
TRBV9	TRBD1	TRBJ2-5	once	TGTGCCAGCAGCGTCGGGACAGGGGGCCAAGAGACCCAGTACTTC	CASSVGTGGQETQYF
TRBV7-9	TRBD2	TRBJ2-1	NA	TGTGCCAGCAGCTCTCAGAGGACTAGCGGGGAGGATCTCTATGAGCAGTTCTTC	CASSSQRTSGEDLYEQFF
TRBV29-1	NA	TRBJ1-1	NA	TGCAGCGTTGATGCCGTGGGGAATCACGGGGTGAACACTGAAGCTTTCTTT	CSVDAVGNHGVNTEAFF
TRBV5-6	NA	TRBJ1-2	few	TGTGCCAGCAGCTTGCTATTCACAGGGCGGAGTGGCTACACCTTC	CASSLLFTGRSGYTF
TRBV5-1	NA	TRBJ2-5	few	TGCGCCAGCAGCTATGGCGCCCAGTATGGCGAGACCCAGTACTTC	CASSYGAQYGETQYF
TRBV27	NA	TRBJ1-2	few	TGTGCCAGCAGTTTGCGGGGCTCCTATGGCTACACCTTC	CASSLRGSYGYTF
TRBV4-1	NA	TRBJ1-5	NA	TGCGCCAGCAGCCAAGGAGGGGGGGGACAGCCCCAGCATTTT	CASSQGGGGQPQHF
TRBV7-9	TRBD1	TRBJ1-2	few	TGTGCCAGCAGACCGGGACAGGGGAACTATGGCTACACCTTC	CASRPGQGNYGYTF
TRBV25-1	NA	TRBJ1-1	NA	TGTGCCAGCAGTGATCCCAAACGGGGGAACACTGAAGCTTTCTTT	CASSDPKRGNTEAFF
TRBV9	NA	TRBJ1-2	NA	TGTGCCAGCAGCCCGAACGGTCACAATGGCTACACCTTC	CASSPNGHNGYTF
TRBV5-1	NA	TRBJ2-1	NA	TGCGCCAGCAGCTTGCCTGCGGGGAGTATCAATGAGCAGTTCTTC	CASSLPAGSINEQFF
TRBV5-1	NA	TRBJ2-5	NA	TGCGCCAGCAGCAGCAAGGAAGAGACCCAGTACTTC	CASSSKEETQYF
TRBV5-1	NA	TRBJ1-4	NA	TGCGCCAGCAGCCTTGGGGGAGAGGGTACGAGTGAAAAACTGTTTTTT	CASSLGGEGTSEKLFF
TRBV6-6	NA	TRBJ2-5	NA	TGTGCCAGCAGTTACTCGGGCCGGGGATTACAAGAGACCCAGTACTTC	CASSYSGRGLQETQYF
TRBV7-2	NA	TRBJ2-3	few	TGTGCCAGCAGCTTAGATGGGGGTACGCAGTATTTT	CASSLDGGTQYF
TRBV29-1	NA	TRBJ1-2	NA	TGCAGCGTTGCGGGAGGAACCTATGGCTACACCTTC	CSVAGGTYGYTF
TRBV7-9	NA	TRBJ1-5	NA	TGTGCCAGCAGCAAGGAGGGTAGCCAGAACAATCAGCCCCAGCATTTT	CASSKEGSQNNQPQHF
TRBV5-4	TRBD1	TRBJ2-1	NA	TGTGCCAGCAGCGCCGGACAGGGAGCTTACAATGAGCAGTTCTTC	CASSAGQGAYNEQFF
TRBV5-1	NA	TRBJ2-7	once	TGCGCCAGCAGCTTCAACAGTCCGTCCTACGAGCAGTACTTC	CASSFNSPSYEQYF
TRBV5-1	TRBD2	TRBJ2-1	NA	TGCGCCAGCAGCGGCCGACTAGCGGGTTCGTACAATGAGCAGTTCTTC	CASSGRLAGSYNEQFF
TRBV5-4	TRBD1	TRBJ2-5	NA	TGTGCCAGCAGCCGAGAGGGACAGGGGTACCAAGAGACCCAGTACTTC	CASSREGQGYQETQYF
TRBV21-1	NA	TRBJ2-3	once	TGTGCCACCCGGAGCGGGAGTAGGACAGATACGCAGTATTTT	CATRSGSRTDTQYF
TRBV27	NA	TRBJ2-1	NA	TGTGCCAGCAGTGGCCGGGGTGAGCAGTTCTTC	CASSGRGEQFF
TRBV7-9	NA	TRBJ2-2	few	TGTGCCAGCAGCACCGGGGAGCTGTTTTTT	CASSTGELFF
TRBV27	NA	TRBJ1-3	NA	TGTGCCAGCAGCTCAGCCGGTTCTGGAAACACCATATATTTT	CASSSAGSGNTIYF
TRBV5-1	TRBD1	TRBJ1-5	NA	TGCGCCAGCAGCCTTGGGGACAGATGGGATCAGCCCCAGCATTTT	CASSLGDRWDQPQHF
TRBV5-4	NA	TRBJ2-6	NA	TGTGCCAGCAGCTCGGGACTGGACGATTCTGGGGCCAACGTCCTGACTTTC	CASSSGLDDSGANVLTF
TRBV4-1	NA	TRBJ2-7	NA	TGCGCCAGCAGCCAAGATACGACCTACGAGCAGTACTTC	CASSQDTTYEQYF
TRBV6-1	NA	TRBJ1-5	NA	TGTGCCAGCAATCCGGGAGACTACAATCAGCCCCAGCATTTT	CASNPGDYNQPQHF
TRBV5-4	NA	TRBJ2-6	NA	TGTGCCAGCAGCAGGAACCATCTGGAGGCCAACGTCCTGACTTTC	CASSRNHLEANVLTF
TRBV10-3	TRBD1	TRBJ1-4	NA	TGTGCCATCGGGACAGCTATTAATGAAAAACTGTTTTTT	CAIGTAINEKLFF
TRBV5-1	TRBD2	TRBJ2-7	NA	TGCGCCAGCAGCAGTAGCGGGGGGGCTTACGAGCAGTACTTC	CASSSSGGAYEQYF
TRBV4-1	TRBD1	TRBJ2-3	few	TGCGCCAGCAGCCAAGAGACAGGGGCAAGTGGTACAGATACGCAGTATTTT	CASSQETGASGTDTQYF
TRBV7-2	NA	TRBJ2-7	NA	TGTGCCAGCAGCTTAGGGGACGGCATCTCCTACGAGCAGTACTTC	CASSLGDGISYEQYF
TRBV7-2	NA	TRBJ2-7	NA	TGTGCCAGCAGCAACACCCTCTACGAGCAGTACTTC	CASSNTLYEQYF
TRBV2	NA	TRBJ1-6	NA	TGTGCCAGCAATAAGAATTCACCCCTCCACTTT	CASNKNSPLHF
TRBV18	NA	TRBJ2-1	NA	TGTGCCAGCTCACCACTTAACAGGGCGCAAAGTGAGCAGTTCTTC	CASSPLNRAQSEQFF
TRBV6-5	TRBD2	TRBJ2-7	few	TGTGCCAGCAACTCCGCGGGGGGCGACGAGCAGTACTTC	CASNSAGGDEQYF